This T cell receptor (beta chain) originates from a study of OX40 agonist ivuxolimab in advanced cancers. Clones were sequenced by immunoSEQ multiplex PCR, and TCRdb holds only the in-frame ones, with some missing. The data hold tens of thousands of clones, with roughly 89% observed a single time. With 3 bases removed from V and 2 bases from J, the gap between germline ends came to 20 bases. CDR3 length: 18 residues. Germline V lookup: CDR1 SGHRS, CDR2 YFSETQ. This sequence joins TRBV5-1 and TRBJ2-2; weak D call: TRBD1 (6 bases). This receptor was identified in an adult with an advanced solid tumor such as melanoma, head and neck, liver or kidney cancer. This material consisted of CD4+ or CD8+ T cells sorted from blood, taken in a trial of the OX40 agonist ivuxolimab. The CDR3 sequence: CASSSLPLTGFNTGELFF. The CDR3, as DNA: TGCGCCAGCAGCTCCTTACCCTTAACAGGGTTTAACACCGGGGAGCTGTTTTTT.